The T cell receptor (beta chain) under discussion was sequenced for a study of cytomegalovirus exposure and HLA in healthy donors. This clone was seen once. Some clones are missing from TCRdb's copy, which holds only in-frame ones; the method was immunoSEQ multiplex PCR. The sample lists some 290,000 clones, roughly 86% seen once, with approximately 0.95% in the top ten. Germline CDR1 MGHRA, CDR2 YSYEKL. Between the trimmed V and J ends, which lost 3 bases and 2 bases, there was a span of 16 bases. The CDR3 has 16 amino acids. The genes are TRBV4-1 and TRBJ1-1; perhaps TRBD1 as D (5 bases). Sequenced input: PBMCs. The clonotype originates from a man aged 25 to 40 in good health and CMV-seronegative. The CDR3 sequence is CASSHFPLGQNTEAFF. In nucleotides, the CDR3 is TGCGCCAGCAGCCACTTCCCCTTAGGACAAAACACTGAAGCTTTCTTT.